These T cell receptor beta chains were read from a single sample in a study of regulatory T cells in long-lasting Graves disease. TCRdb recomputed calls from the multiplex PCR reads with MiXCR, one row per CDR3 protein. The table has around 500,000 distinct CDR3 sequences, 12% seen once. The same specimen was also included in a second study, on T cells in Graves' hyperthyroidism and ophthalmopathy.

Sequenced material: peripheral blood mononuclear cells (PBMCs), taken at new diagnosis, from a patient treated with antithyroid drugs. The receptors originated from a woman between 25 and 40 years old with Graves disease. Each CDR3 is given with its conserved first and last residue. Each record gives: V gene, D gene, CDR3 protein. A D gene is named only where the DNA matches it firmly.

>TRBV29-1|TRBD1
CSVGRGQDSTDTQYF
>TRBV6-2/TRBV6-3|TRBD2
CASSYFPGSGRGRETQYF
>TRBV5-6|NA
CASSFQPNSNQPQHF
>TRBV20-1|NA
CSASRGRDEQFF
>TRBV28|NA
CASSQRVQDGYTF
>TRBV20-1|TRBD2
CSARLAGGTNEQFF
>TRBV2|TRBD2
CASSGAGVGYEQYF
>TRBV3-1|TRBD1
CASSQLQGLTGLSNQPQHF
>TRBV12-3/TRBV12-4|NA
CASSPYWSSGNTIYF
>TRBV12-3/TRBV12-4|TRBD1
CASSLRGYEQYF
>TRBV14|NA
CASKGWKYEQYF
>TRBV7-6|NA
CASSLNGVTDTQYF
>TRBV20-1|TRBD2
CSATTGGPDTDTQYF
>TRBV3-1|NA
CASSQELVGDEQFF
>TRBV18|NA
CASSPRSGPTEAFF
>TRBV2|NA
CASGTGTSYEQYF
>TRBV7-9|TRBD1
CASSFVPGTASSYEQYF
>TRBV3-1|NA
CASSQVTSGVNYGYTF
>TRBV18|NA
CASSPRDNYGYTF
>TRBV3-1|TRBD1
CASSQMVSGGHGYTF
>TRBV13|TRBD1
CASSLAGPGGGYEQYF
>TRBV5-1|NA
CASKVRSGGVGQSWFF
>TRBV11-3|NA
CASSLDRQETQYF
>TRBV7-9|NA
CASSGGGGYTF
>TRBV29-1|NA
CSVERSQISYGYTF
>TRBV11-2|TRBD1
CASSFGGGTAGNTIYF
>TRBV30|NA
CAWGKTGLNTEAFF
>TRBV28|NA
CASSPSGGRTYEQYF
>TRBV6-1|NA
CASVYRVSTEAFF
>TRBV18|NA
CASSPDRPHSGNTIYF
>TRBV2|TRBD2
CASRAGTSRSYEQYF
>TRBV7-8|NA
CASSLESAPGGPQHF
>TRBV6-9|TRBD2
CASSYSRTSPNEQFF
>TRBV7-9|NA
CASSFIRPGQLGKETQYF
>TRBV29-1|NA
CSVGARAGEQYF
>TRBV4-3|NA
CASSQDPTGNTEAFF
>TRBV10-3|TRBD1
CATRDRDRASTGELFF
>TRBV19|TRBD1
CASCGTGSLQPQHF
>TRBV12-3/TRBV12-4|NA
CASSFPHGNQETQYF
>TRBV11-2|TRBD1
CASSSSPTGDYEQYF
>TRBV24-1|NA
CATSDFGRRNTGELFF